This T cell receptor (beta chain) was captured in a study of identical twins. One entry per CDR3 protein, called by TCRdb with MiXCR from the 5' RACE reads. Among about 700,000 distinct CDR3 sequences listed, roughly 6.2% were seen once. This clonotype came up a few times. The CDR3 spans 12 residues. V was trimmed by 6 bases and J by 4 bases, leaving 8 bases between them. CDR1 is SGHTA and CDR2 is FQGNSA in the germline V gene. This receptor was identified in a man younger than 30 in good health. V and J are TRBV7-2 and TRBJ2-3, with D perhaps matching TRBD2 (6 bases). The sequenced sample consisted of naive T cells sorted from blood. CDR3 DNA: TGTGCCAGCAGACTAGCCTCAGATACGCAGTATTTT. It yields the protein CASRLASDTQYF.